This T cell receptor beta chain was sequenced during a study of cytomegalovirus exposure and HLA in healthy donors. Clones were read by immunoSEQ multiplex PCR, and TCRdb kept only the in-frame ones, dropping some. The data show tens of thousands of clones, with 90% to 95% seen just once and 3% to 4% held by the top ten. Study-level findings and limits: Researchers counted some 150 TCR beta chains as cytomegalovirus-associated. Confirmation was obtained in vitro that a few CMV-associated chains are specific for CMV antigens.

A word on this clone: As yet, its antigen is unknown.

Trimming stripped 1 base from V and 3 bases from J, with 4 bases between. There are 12 residues in the CDR3. Germline CDR1 reads SGHDN; CDR2 reads FVKESK. The chain couples TRBV14 to TRBJ2-7; unclear D gene. The specimen sequenced was PBMCs. The TCR originated in a man younger than 35 in good health and CMV-seronegative. This chain's CDR3 is CASSQVHYEQYF. In DNA, the CDR3 is TGTGCCAGCAGCCAAGTTCACTACGAGCAGTACTTC.